A selection of T cell receptor beta chains follows, all from one sample in a study of spatial heterogeneity in lung cancer. TCRdb independently ran MiXCR on the 5' RACE reads; one entry per CDR3 protein. Altogether 30,000 to 35,000 distinct CDR3 sequences are present, less than 11% being singletons, with the ten largest covering over 25%. The material sequenced was PBMCs, taken at follow-up. Receptor source: a female donor with early-stage non-small cell lung cancer. Each CDR3 is given with its conserved first and last residue. Each record gives: V gene, clone size, D gene, J gene, CDR3 DNA, CDR3 protein. A D gene is named only where the DNA matches it firmly. Rows give clone size only sometimes, using once, few, many, or a class for an expanded clone.

V gene: TRBV4-3
clone size: -
D gene: -
J gene: TRBJ2-3
CDR3 DNA: TGCGCCAGCAGCCAAGGCAGGGGCCCAGATACGCAGTATTTT
CDR3 protein: CASSQGRGPDTQYF

V gene: TRBV7-6
clone size: -
D gene: -
J gene: TRBJ2-7
CDR3 DNA: TGTGCCAGCAGCCCCCGCGGGCGAGTTGAAGAGCAGTACTTC
CDR3 protein: CASSPRGRVEEQYF

V gene: TRBV5-1
clone size: -
D gene: -
J gene: TRBJ2-2
CDR3 DNA: TGCGCCAGCAGCTTGGACAGGGCGACAAACACCGGGGAGCTGTTTTTT
CDR3 protein: CASSLDRATNTGELFF

V gene: TRBV28
clone size: few
D gene: TRBD1
J gene: TRBJ1-1
CDR3 DNA: TGTGCCAGCAGCACCCCGGGGACAGCGAACACTGAAGCTTTCTTT
CDR3 protein: CASSTPGTANTEAFF

V gene: TRBV29-1
clone size: few
D gene: -
J gene: TRBJ1-2
CDR3 DNA: TGCAGCGTTGAAGGGGGGGGAAGTAATGGCTACACCTTC
CDR3 protein: CSVEGGGSNGYTF

V gene: TRBV5-4
clone size: few
D gene: TRBD1
J gene: TRBJ2-2
CDR3 DNA: TGTGCCAGCAGCCCGGCAGGGGGCACCGGGGAGCTGTTTTTT
CDR3 protein: CASSPAGGTGELFF

V gene: TRBV2
clone size: -
D gene: -
J gene: TRBJ2-5
CDR3 DNA: TGTGCCAGCAGTGAAGTTTTTCTTTCACAGAAAGAGACCCAGTACTTC
CDR3 protein: CASSEVFLSQKETQYF

V gene: TRBV9
clone size: -
D gene: -
J gene: TRBJ2-2
CDR3 DNA: TGTGCCAGCAGCGTTCCCTCAGGAGCCGGGGACACCGGGGAGCTGTTTTTT
CDR3 protein: CASSVPSGAGDTGELFF

V gene: TRBV19
clone size: many
D gene: -
J gene: TRBJ1-5
CDR3 DNA: TGTGCCAGTAGTTTCCGCCTCCGGGACAGCAATCAGCCCCAGCATTTT
CDR3 protein: CASSFRLRDSNQPQHF

V gene: TRBV6-1
clone size: few
D gene: -
J gene: TRBJ2-2
CDR3 DNA: TGTGCCAGCAGTGAAGGCTCCTCCCGTACCGGGGAGCTGTTTTTT
CDR3 protein: CASSEGSSRTGELFF

V gene: TRBV6-1
clone size: many
D gene: TRBD1
J gene: TRBJ1-1
CDR3 DNA: TGTGCCAGCAGTGAACCGGGACAGCTGAACACTGAAGCTTTCTTT
CDR3 protein: CASSEPGQLNTEAFF

V gene: TRBV11-2
clone size: -
D gene: -
J gene: TRBJ2-5
CDR3 DNA: TGTGCCAGCAGGGAGGACAGCCAAGAGACCCAGTACTTC
CDR3 protein: CASREDSQETQYF

V gene: TRBV20-1
clone size: few
D gene: -
J gene: TRBJ2-6
CDR3 DNA: TGCAGTGCTAGAGAACGGACTTCTTTGGCCAACGTCCTGACTTTC
CDR3 protein: CSARERTSLANVLTF

V gene: TRBV3-1
clone size: many
D gene: -
J gene: TRBJ2-5
CDR3 DNA: TGTGCCAGCAGTTTGGCTCTGCAAGAGACCCAGTACTTC
CDR3 protein: CASSLALQETQYF

V gene: TRBV28
clone size: many
D gene: -
J gene: TRBJ2-7
CDR3 DNA: TGTGCCAGCAGTTTTGGCAGACCCTACGAGCAGTACTTC
CDR3 protein: CASSFGRPYEQYF

V gene: TRBV7-2
clone size: few
D gene: TRBD1
J gene: TRBJ2-1
CDR3 DNA: TGTGCCAGCAGCCGGGGTCCCCGGACAGGGCATCTCTACAATGAGCAGTTCTTC
CDR3 protein: CASSRGPRTGHLYNEQFF

V gene: TRBV7-2
clone size: few
D gene: -
J gene: TRBJ2-7
CDR3 DNA: TGTGCCAGCAGCTTAGCCACCCCTCCCTCCTACGAGCAGTACTTC
CDR3 protein: CASSLATPPSYEQYF

V gene: TRBV28
clone size: many
D gene: -
J gene: TRBJ2-3
CDR3 DNA: TGTGCCAGCAGTTTATATTCAGGGGCTACAGATACGCAGTATTTT
CDR3 protein: CASSLYSGATDTQYF

V gene: TRBV27
clone size: -
D gene: -
J gene: TRBJ1-1
CDR3 DNA: TGTGCCAGCAGTTTATCCTTCGGACGGTACACTGAAGCTTTCTTT
CDR3 protein: CASSLSFGRYTEAFF

V gene: TRBV3-1
clone size: -
D gene: TRBD1
J gene: TRBJ2-7
CDR3 DNA: TGTGCCAGCAGCCATTCTCGTGACAGGGCCGAGCAGTACTTC
CDR3 protein: CASSHSRDRAEQYF

V gene: TRBV10-1
clone size: many
D gene: -
J gene: TRBJ2-7
CDR3 DNA: TGCGCCAGCAGTGAGTCGCTATGGGAGACAGTCGGTCACCCCTACGAGCAGTACTTC
CDR3 protein: CASSESLWETVGHPYEQYF

V gene: TRBV11-3
clone size: many
D gene: -
J gene: TRBJ2-7
CDR3 DNA: TGTGCCAGCAGCCCCGGTGGGGGGAACCCCTACGAGCAGTACTTC
CDR3 protein: CASSPGGGNPYEQYF

V gene: TRBV12-5
clone size: -
D gene: TRBD1
J gene: TRBJ2-2
CDR3 DNA: TGTGCTAGTGGTTCCTCCAGGGGGCGCGTCGGGGAGCTGTTTTTT
CDR3 protein: CASGSSRGRVGELFF

V gene: TRBV4-2
clone size: -
D gene: -
J gene: TRBJ2-1
CDR3 DNA: TGTGCCAGCAGCAAAATGGGGGACGAATACAATGAGCAGTTCTTC
CDR3 protein: CASSKMGDEYNEQFF

V gene: TRBV7-9
clone size: many
D gene: TRBD2
J gene: TRBJ2-5
CDR3 DNA: TGTGCCAGCAGCTTCGGGTTCGGGCCTAGCGGGGGGATCCAAGAGACCCAGTACTTC
CDR3 protein: CASSFGFGPSGGIQETQYF

V gene: TRBV29-1
clone size: -
D gene: -
J gene: TRBJ2-2
CDR3 DNA: TGCAGCGTTGAATATCTATCCGGGGAGCTGTTTTTT
CDR3 protein: CSVEYLSGELFF

V gene: TRBV7-3
clone size: many
D gene: TRBD1
J gene: TRBJ2-1
CDR3 DNA: TGTGCCAGCAGCCAGACAGGGGGAAAGCAGTTCTTC
CDR3 protein: CASSQTGGKQFF

V gene: TRBV7-2
clone size: large
D gene: TRBD2
J gene: TRBJ2-1
CDR3 DNA: TGTGCCAGCAGCTTAGACAGCGGGGGGGCCGATGAGCAGTTCTTC
CDR3 protein: CASSLDSGGADEQFF